This T cell receptor beta chain originates from a study of regulatory T cells in long-lasting Graves disease. The sample's time point: persistent/refractory GD, antithyroid drugs over 5 years with positive TRAb. RNA from PBMCs was the source of the TCR library. According to the study, TCR beta libraries were built with iRepertoire HTBI primers and CDR3-region Arm-PCR. Authors' analysis steps: Spanning all samples, the identified segments comprised approximately 60 TRBV and around 13 TRBJ. One entry per CDR3 protein, called by TCRdb with MiXCR from the multiplex PCR reads. The V and J calls reflect TCRdb's pipeline rather than the authors' work. The data hold about 450,000 distinct CDR3 sequences, with 23% observed a single time. Per germline, CDR1 SGHTA and CDR2 FQGTGA. Trimming left V 2 bases short and J 6 bases short, with 19 bases between. The CDR3 has 17 amino acids.

Sequencing was performed on peripheral blood mononuclear cells (PBMCs), taken when the disease was refractory, from a patient treated with antithyroid drugs. This TCR came from a female donor with Graves disease. The V and J genes are TRBV7-3 and TRBJ2-2, with a weak D call TRBD2 (5 bases). The chain's CDR3 is CASSLRAGGPLAGELFF. CDR3 in DNA: TGTGCCAGCAGCTTACGGGCCGGCGGGCCCTTGGCCGGGGAGCTGTTTTTT.